The next 27 T cell receptor beta chains were all read from a single sample in a study of resident and recirculating memory T cells in vitiligo (dated by TCRdb to the late 2010s). Library creation used the immunoSEQ multiplex PCR assay. TCRdb mirrors the immuneACCESS table, restricted to in-frame sequences. Some clones are absent from its copies; in checked studies, under half trace to an unresolved V gene, and the reason for the others is unknown. The sample includes about 45,000 clones, with 92% observed a single time. Jointly, the top ten make up about 4.5% of the sample. Sequencing was done on a sample of blood. Every receptor here comes from a male donor with vitiligo.

The rearrangement uses TRBV11-3 and TRBJ1-1; tentatively, D is TRBD1 (5 bases). There are 12 residues in the CDR3. The germline V and J ends were trimmed by 2 bases and 8 bases, with 9 bases remaining between them. Per the germline V gene, CDR1 is SGHNT and CDR2 is YENEEA. The CDR3 reads CASSLPRGEAFF. CDR3 DNA sequence: TGTGCCAGCAGCTTACCAAGGGGAGAAGCTTTCTTT.

The V and J genes are TRBV6-4 and TRBJ2-3; TRBD1 is a possible D gene (6 bases). The CDR3 is 14 residues long. Germline CDR1 reads MRHNA; CDR2 reads SNTAGT. V was clipped by 3 bases and J by 6 bases, with 13 bases between them. For the CDR3, the DNA is TGTGCCAGCAGTGAGGACAGCGAGCATGATACGCAGTATTTT. Translated, it gives CASSEDSEHDTQYF.

The V and J genes are TRBV18 and TRBJ1-3; TRBD1 matches at 10 bases. Germline CDR1 KGHSH, CDR2 LQKENI. Trimming cost V 3 bases and J 2 bases; bases outside gene matches: 4. CDR3 length: 16 residues. The CDR3 here is CASSPGTGAAGNTIYF. The CDR3, as DNA: TGTGCCAGCTCACCCGGGACAGGGGCGGCTGGAAACACCATATATTTT.

The chain recombines TRBV9 with TRBJ1-3, with D uncertain. Looked up from germline, CDR1 is SGDLS and CDR2 is YYNGEE. The germline V and J ends were trimmed by 0 bases and 1 base, with 8 bases remaining between them. The CDR3 runs to 15 residues. The chain's CDR3 is CASSVGHLSGNTIYF. The CDR3 region has the DNA TGTGCCAGCAGCGTAGGGCACCTTTCTGGAAACACCATATATTTT.

The J gene is TRBJ2-3, the V gene TRBV7-8; D may be TRBD2 (5 bases). Germline values: CDR1 SGHVS, CDR2 FQNEAQ. V was trimmed by 5 bases and J by 1 base, leaving 10 bases between them. This CDR3 has 14 residues. The CDR3 DNA reads as TGTGCCAGCAGCGACTACCGGCGCACAGATACGCAGTATTTT. This codes for CASSDYRRTDTQYF.

V usage is TRBV19 and J usage is TRBJ2-1; 9 bases agree with TRBD1. Germline CDR1 reads LNHDA; CDR2 reads SQIVND (reference sequence). The junction had 8 bases not matched to a gene; V was cut back by 3 bases and J by 5 bases. The CDR3 has 16 amino acids. The CDR3 is CASSMWGQGIDNEQFF. CDR3 DNA: TGTGCCAGTAGTATGTGGGGACAGGGTATCGACAATGAGCAGTTCTTC. Drawing the rest from reference TRBV19 and TRBJ2-1, the complete variable domain is DGGITQSPKYLFRKEGQNVTLSCEQNLNHDAMYWYRQDPGQGLRLIYYSQIVNDFQKGDIAEGYSVSREKKESFPLTVTSAQKNPTAFYLCASSMWGQGIDNEQFFGPGTRLTVL.

The chain is built from TRBV19 and TRBJ1-6; D unclear. V lost 7 bases and J 12 bases, leaving 16 bases between the germline ends. There are 13 residues in the CDR3. Germline CDR1 reads LNHDA; CDR2 reads SQIVND (reference sequence). The CDR3 sequence is CASTENPIGPLHF. CDR3 coding DNA: TGTGCCAGTACGGAGAACCCGATCGGACCCCTCCACTTT.

CDR3 sequence (DNA): TGTGCCAGCAGTACTCGAGCGGGGCGGTACAATGAGCAGTTCTTC. Its translation: CASSTRAGRYNEQFF. V is TRBV27 and J is TRBJ2-1; 7 positions match TRBD2. The CDR3 is 15 amino acids. Trimming cost V 5 bases and J 4 bases; bases outside gene matches: 8. Per the germline V gene, CDR1 is MNHEY and CDR2 is SMNVEV (reference sequence).

V usage is TRBV29-1 and J usage is TRBJ2-1; TRBD1 aligns across 10 bases. The CDR3 consists of 15 residues. V shed 0 bases and J 7 bases; nucleotides not matched to a gene: 6. The germline V gene encodes CDR1 SQVTM and CDR2 ANQGSEA. The CDR3 protein is CSVEDADRGWNEQFF. CDR3 DNA sequence: TGCAGCGTTGAAGATGCGGACAGGGGGTGGAATGAGCAGTTCTTC.

This chain links TRBV30 with TRBJ1-2; D might be TRBD1 (5 bases). In germline, CDR1 is GTSNPN, CDR2 SVGIG (reference sequence). The CDR3 sequence is 13 residues long. V was clipped by 0 bases and J by 10 bases, with 15 bases between them. The CDR3 spells CAWSVLWQGDYTF. The CDR3 DNA is TGTGCCTGGAGTGTACTTTGGCAGGGTGACTACACCTTC.

This clone was recorded only once. The sample contains more than one DNA sequence encoding this CDR3. The chain is built from TRBV27 and TRBJ2-5; TRBD2 might be the D (7 bases). The germline gives CDR1 MNHEY, CDR2 SMNVEV (reference sequence). V was pared by 5 bases and J by 5 bases, with 15 bases between. The CDR3 spans 14 residues. CDR3 region: CASSPRGAGETQYF. CDR3 in DNA: TGTGCCAGCAGTCCCCGGGGGGCCGGCGAGACCCAGTACTTC.

The J gene is TRBJ2-3, the V gene TRBV7-2; D uncertain. The CDR3 length is 12 residues. Germline assignment: CDR1 SGHTA and CDR2 FQGNSA. V shed 2 bases and J shed 3 bases, with 3 bases lying between them. CDR3 amino acids: CASSLYTDTQYF. The CDR3, as DNA: TGTGCCAGCAGCTTATATACAGATACGCAGTATTTT.

The V gene is TRBV29-1, the J gene TRBJ2-5; a possible D gene is TRBD1 (6 bases). Trimming stripped 3 bases from V and 11 bases from J, with 31 bases between. The CDR3 consists of 17 residues. The germline CDR1 and CDR2 sequences are SQVTM and ANQGSEA. CDR3 region: CSVDFQGGPPGAREQYF. Written as DNA, the CDR3 is TGCAGCGTTGATTTTCAGGGTGGACCCCCAGGGGCTAGGGAGCAGTACTTC.

J is TRBJ2-1 and V is TRBV7-2, with a weak D call TRBD2 (6 bases). CDR3 size: 12 residues. The V gene lost 4 bases and the J gene lost 5 bases, with 6 bases spanning the gap. Germline V CDR1 and CDR2: SGHTA, FQGNSA. The CDR3 is CASSWGDNEQFF. The CDR3 DNA is TGTGCCAGCAGCTGGGGGGACAATGAGCAGTTCTTC.

The table lists this clone with a few counts. This chain connects TRBV7-8 to TRBJ1-2; TRBD1 agrees at 7 bases. The germline gives CDR1 SGHVS, CDR2 FQNEAQ. The CDR3 is 14 residues long. V trimming: 5 bases; J trimming: 2 bases; junction bases outside the gene matches: 5. As DNA, the CDR3 is TGTGCCAGCAGCCCGGGACAGAGAAACTATGGCTACACCTTC. Translation: CASSPGQRNYGYTF.

The gene calls are TRBV18 and TRBJ1-3; tentatively, D is TRBD1 (6 bases). Germline lookup yields CDR1 KGHSH and CDR2 LQKENI. This CDR3 is built from 20 residues. Between the trimmed V and J ends, which lost 2 bases and 2 bases, there was a span of 25 bases. The DNA for the CDR3 is TGTGCCAGCTCACCAACGGGGACCACTACAGGGCTGGGCGCTGGAAACACCATATATTTT. Amino acid sequence: CASSPTGTTTGLGAGNTIYF.

The genes are TRBV5-6 and TRBJ1-2; 8 bases line up with TRBD1. V gave up 2 bases and J gave up 7 bases; unmatched junction bases: 10. CDR3 size: 15 residues. In germline, CDR1 is SGHDT, CDR2 YYEEEE. CDR3 residues: CASSFPQQGASGYTF. CDR3 in DNA: TGTGCCAGCAGCTTCCCGCAGCAGGGGGCGAGTGGCTACACCTTC.

The V gene is TRBV10-2, the J gene TRBJ2-7; D remains unclear. Trimming took off 2 bases at V and 4 bases at J, with 6 bases between the two ends. The length of the CDR3 is 12 residues. The germline V gene has CDR1 WSHSY and CDR2 SAAADI. The CDR3 coding sequence is TGCGCCAGCAGTGAGGCGGATTACGAGCAGTACTTC. Protein: CASSEADYEQYF.

Here the CDR3 DNA reads TGTGCCAGTTCTGGACAGGGGGATAACTATGGCTACACCTTC. This gives the protein CASSGQGDNYGYTF. The chain carries TRBV19 and TRBJ1-2, with 10 bases lining up with TRBD1. The V gene's germline CDR1 is LNHDA and CDR2 SQIVND (reference sequence). Germline trimming cut 8 bases from V and 1 base from J; bases unmatched to any gene: 4. The CDR3 loop spans 14 amino acids.

The CDR3 DNA sequence: TGTGCCAGCTCACTGAGGGAGTGGTCAGGTCGCGGGTTCAGCACCGGGGAGCTGTTTTTT. Translating gives CASSLREWSGRGFSTGELFF. The V call is TRBV18, the J call TRBJ2-2, with D possibly TRBD2 on 5 matching bases. Trimming removed 4 bases at V and 4 bases at J, with 28 bases between. CDR1 and CDR2 from the germline V gene are KGHSH and LQKENI. The CDR3 has 20 amino acids.

This clone was recorded only once. V usage is TRBV5-6 and J usage is TRBJ2-3; tentatively, D is TRBD2 (6 bases). This CDR3 contains 14 residues. The germline V gene has CDR1 SGHDT and CDR2 YYEEEE. Trimming cost V 4 bases and J 4 bases, with 13 bases left between them. Here the CDR3 reads CASSPPRGADTQYF. The DNA for the CDR3 is TGTGCCAGCAGCCCCCCCCGCGGGGCAGATACGCAGTATTTT.

The chain couples TRBV18 to TRBJ1-1; possibly TRBD1 for D (6 bases). CDR3 size: 13 residues. Deletions cut 2 bases from V and 2 bases from J, with 6 bases between. The germline CDR1 and CDR2 sequences are KGHSH and LQKENI. The CDR3 sequence: CASSPGGNTEAFF. CDR3 coding DNA: TGTGCCAGCTCACCAGGGGGCAACACTGAAGCTTTCTTT. Using reference TRBV18 and TRBJ1-1 for the parts outside the CDR3, the full variable domain is NAGVMQNPRHLVRRRGQEARLRCSPMKGHSHVYWYRQLPEEGLKFMVYLQKENIIDESGMPKERFSAEFPKEGPSILRIQQVVRGDSAAYFCASSPGGNTEAFFGQGTRLTVV.

The chain joins TRBV9 to TRBJ2-5; 7 bases align to TRBD2. Unmatched junction bases numbered 13, after V lost 5 bases and J lost 9 bases. CDR1 is SGDLS and CDR2 is YYNGEE in the germline V gene. This CDR3 contains 14 residues. CDR3 DNA: TGTGCCAGCAGTATGCTAGCGGCTGCCGACGCCCAGTACTTC. Its translation: CASSMLAAADAQYF.

This clone was seen a handful of times. The chain has TRBV19 and TRBJ2-2; weak D call: TRBD1 (6 bases). Germline CDR1 LNHDA, CDR2 SQIVND (reference sequence). V lost 6 bases and J 6 bases, leaving 14 bases between the germline ends. CDR3 length equals 14 residues. As DNA, the CDR3 is TGTGCCAGTAGCAGGGGAGACAGTGCCGGGGAGCTGTTTTTT. It is translated as CASSRGDSAGELFF.

The chain combines TRBV7-3 with TRBJ2-5, with 8 bases identical to TRBD2. After removal of 2 bases from V and 5 bases from J, the junction contained 7 bases not matched to a gene. The CDR3 consists of 15 residues. Per germline, CDR1 SGHTA and CDR2 FQGTGA. The CDR3: CASSLLGGAGETQYF. CDR3 DNA: TGTGCCAGCAGCTTACTCGGGGGGGCCGGGGAGACCCAGTACTTC.

This chain joins TRBV19 and TRBJ2-7; 9 nucleotides align to TRBD1. Germline trimming cut 3 bases from V and 6 bases from J; bases unmatched to any gene: 6. The CDR3 extends over 14 amino acids. The germline V gene encodes CDR1 LNHDA and CDR2 SQIVND (reference sequence). The CDR3 is CASSITGQGSEQYF. CDR3 DNA sequence: TGTGCCAGTAGTATCACGGGACAGGGTTCCGAGCAGTACTTC.

By share, this clone ranks as medium-sized (0.01 to 0.1%). The chain has TRBV2 and TRBJ1-2, with D uncertain. This CDR3 is 12 amino acids long. Trimming removed 3 bases from V and 5 bases from J, with 7 bases in between. CDR1 is SNHLY and CDR2 is FYNNEI in the germline V gene. The chain's CDR3 is CASSDRGYGYTF. The CDR3 nucleotides are TGTGCCAGCAGTGACAGAGGGTATGGCTACACCTTC.